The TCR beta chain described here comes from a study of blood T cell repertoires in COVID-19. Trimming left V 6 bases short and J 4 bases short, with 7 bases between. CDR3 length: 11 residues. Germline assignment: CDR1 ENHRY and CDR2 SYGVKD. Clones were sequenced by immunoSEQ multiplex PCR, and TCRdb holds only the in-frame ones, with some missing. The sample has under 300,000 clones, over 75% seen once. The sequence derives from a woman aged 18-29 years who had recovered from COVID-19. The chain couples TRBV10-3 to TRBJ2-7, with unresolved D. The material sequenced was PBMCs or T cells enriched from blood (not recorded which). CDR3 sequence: CAISSGYEQYF. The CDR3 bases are TGTGCCATCAGCTCAGGTTACGAGCAGTACTTC.